This record concerns one TCR beta chain sequence. Its antigen remains undetermined. Base qualities are not recorded, but no much larger clone differs from it by a single base. The data are from a study of Tregs in tolerant kidney transplant recipients (dated by TCRdb to between 2018 and 2020). The study in broad terms: Before combined kidney and bone marrow transplantation, this study identified donor-specific regulatory T cells using TCRbeta sequencing and then followed those same cells after transplant. TCRbeta repertoire sequencing was used in a few healthy controls to compare several ways of expanding Tregs specific for an allogeneic donor. The paper's findings and limits, for the study overall: The study was limited by small patient numbers, and the findings need validation in larger populations and under other immunosuppression protocols. Biological reproducibility was not examined directly, but technical replication error appeared to be minimal. Expanding Tregs with activated donor B cells appeared to identify the most biologically relevant and donor-specific TCRbeta repertoire.

Relative to germline, V is 6 bases shorter and J is 3 bases shorter, with 20 bases between their ends. CDR1 and CDR2 are drawn from the germline V gene: SGHVS, FNYEAQ. The CDR3 sequence holds 17 residues, the cysteine and phenylalanine included. CDR3 DNA only is kept here, 51 bases in frame from base 1. For TCRbeta CDR3 sequencing, genomic DNA was extracted from sorted cells using the QIAGEN DNeasy Blood and Tissue Kit. High-throughput TCRbeta CDR3 sequencing, including PCR amplification with bias correction and internal controls, was performed commercially through immunoSEQ. Turning to the authors' computational methods: A unique productive TCRbeta sequence was defined by the CDR3 nucleotide sequence when primers matched, and otherwise by the CDR3 amino acid sequence together with the Vbeta and Jbeta genes. Sorting error was corrected by removing sequences shared between sorted populations at a frequency ratio of 2:1 or less, and the remaining shared sequences were assigned to the higher population. Donor-reactive sequences were defined as at least 5-fold expanded in CFSE-low cells versus unstimulated cells, with frequency of at least 0.01% in CFSE-low cells. Repertoire divergence was quantified by Jensen-Shannon divergence calculated from the top 100 TCRbeta sequences ranked by frequency. For any sample with multiple sequencing runs, sorting error was corrected in each run separately before the runs were pooled. The table was pulled from immuneACCESS by TCRdb, which kept in-frame rearrangements only. Such tables lose some clones; where checked, under half of the loss comes from unresolved V genes, and the rest has no known cause. The V and J calls and clone size were taken over from that table, and D and trimming were inferred from the DNA. The sample data list 90,000 to 150,000 clones, and almost 95% of these were observed just once. The top ten hold less than 0.7% of the sample.

Unstimulated Tregs (CD4+CD25+CD127-), CD4+ non-Tregs (CD4+CD25-), CD4 and CD8 cells were FACS-sorted from thawed PBMCs. Healthy control blood came either as purchased buffy coats or from healthy volunteers. Healthy control blood was processed to PBMCs by Ficoll density gradient and cryopreserved, and patient PBMCs were collected before and after transplant. This chain is built from TRBV7-6 and TRBJ1-4; the D gene is perhaps TRBD1, from 6 matching bases. The TCR was taken from a human donor in good health. Source material: CD4+ T cells from blood. The nucleotide sequence reads as follows: TGTGCCAGCAGTGGATCAAGGAGAAGGGGGGCTAATGAAAAACTGTTTTTT. This yields the protein CASSGSRRRGANEKLFF.